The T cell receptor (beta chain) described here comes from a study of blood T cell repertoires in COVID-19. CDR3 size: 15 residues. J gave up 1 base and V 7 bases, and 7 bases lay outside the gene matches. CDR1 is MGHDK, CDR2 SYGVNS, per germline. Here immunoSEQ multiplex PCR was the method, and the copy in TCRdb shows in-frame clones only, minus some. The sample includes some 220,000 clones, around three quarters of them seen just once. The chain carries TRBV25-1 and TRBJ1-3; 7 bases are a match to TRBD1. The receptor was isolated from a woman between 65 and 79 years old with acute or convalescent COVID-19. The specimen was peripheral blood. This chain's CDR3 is CASTQTGSSGNTIYF. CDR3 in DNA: TGTGCCAGCACTCAGACAGGGTCGTCTGGAAACACCATATATTTT. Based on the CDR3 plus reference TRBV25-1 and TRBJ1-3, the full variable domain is EADIYQTPRYLVIGTGKKITLECSQTMGHDKMYWYQQDPGMELHLIHYSYGVNSTEKGDLSSESTVSRIRTEHFPLTLESARPSHTSQYLCASTQTGSSGNTIYFGEGSWLTVV.